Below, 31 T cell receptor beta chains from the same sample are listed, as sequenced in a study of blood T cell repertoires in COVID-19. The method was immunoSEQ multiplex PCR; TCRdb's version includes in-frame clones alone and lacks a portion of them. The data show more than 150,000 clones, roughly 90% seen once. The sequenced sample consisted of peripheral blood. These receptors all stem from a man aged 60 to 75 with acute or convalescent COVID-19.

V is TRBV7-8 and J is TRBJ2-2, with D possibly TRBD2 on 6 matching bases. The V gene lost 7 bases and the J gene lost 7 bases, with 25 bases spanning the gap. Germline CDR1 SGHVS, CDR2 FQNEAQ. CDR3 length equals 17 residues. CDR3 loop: CASTLRLWRGGDGELFF. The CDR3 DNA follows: TGTGCCAGCACCCTTCGATTGTGGCGGGGTGGGGACGGGGAGCTGTTTTTT.

CDR3 in DNA: TGTGCCAGCAGCACCGGACTAGCGGGGGGAGAGACCCAGTACTTC. Its protein is CASSTGLAGGETQYF. This chain uses TRBV7-9 with TRBJ2-5, with 14 bases fitting TRBD2. In germline, CDR1 is SEHNR, CDR2 FQNEAQ (reference sequence). Trimming at V came to 5 bases and at J to 4 bases, leaving 3 bases not matched to a gene. The CDR3 is 15 amino acids.

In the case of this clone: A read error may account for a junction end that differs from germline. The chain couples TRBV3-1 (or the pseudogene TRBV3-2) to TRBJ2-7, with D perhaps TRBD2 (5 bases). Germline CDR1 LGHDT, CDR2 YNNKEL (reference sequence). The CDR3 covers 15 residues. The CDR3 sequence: CASSSWGSVSHEQYF. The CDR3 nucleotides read TGTGCCAGCAGCTCATGGGGTAGCGTCTCCCACGAGCAGTACTTC.

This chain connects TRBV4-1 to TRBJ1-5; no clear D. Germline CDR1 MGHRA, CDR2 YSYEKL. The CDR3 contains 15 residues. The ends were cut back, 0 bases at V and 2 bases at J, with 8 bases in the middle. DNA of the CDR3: TGCGCCAGCAGCCAAGATATGAGGGGCAATCAGCCCCAGCATTTT. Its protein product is CASSQDMRGNQPQHF.

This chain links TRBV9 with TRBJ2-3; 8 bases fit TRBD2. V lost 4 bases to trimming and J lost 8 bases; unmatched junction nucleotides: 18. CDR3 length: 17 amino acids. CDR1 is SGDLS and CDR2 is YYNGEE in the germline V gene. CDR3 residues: CASSPRGGRGDLGTQYF. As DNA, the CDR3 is TGTGCCAGCAGCCCCCGAGGTGGGCGGGGGGACCTCGGTACGCAGTATTTT.

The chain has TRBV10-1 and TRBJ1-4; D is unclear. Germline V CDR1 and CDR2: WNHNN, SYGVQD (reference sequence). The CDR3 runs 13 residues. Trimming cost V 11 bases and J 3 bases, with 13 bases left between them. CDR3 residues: CACAPGANEKLFF. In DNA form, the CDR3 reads TGCGCCTGCGCGCCCGGAGCTAATGAAAAACTGTTTTTT.

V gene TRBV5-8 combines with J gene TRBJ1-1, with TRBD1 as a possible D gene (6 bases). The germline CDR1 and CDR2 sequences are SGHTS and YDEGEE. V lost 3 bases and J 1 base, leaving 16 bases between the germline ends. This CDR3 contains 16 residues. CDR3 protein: CASSSIRGPGNTEAFF. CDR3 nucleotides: TGTGCCAGCAGCTCCATCAGGGGTCCAGGGAACACTGAAGCTTTCTTT.

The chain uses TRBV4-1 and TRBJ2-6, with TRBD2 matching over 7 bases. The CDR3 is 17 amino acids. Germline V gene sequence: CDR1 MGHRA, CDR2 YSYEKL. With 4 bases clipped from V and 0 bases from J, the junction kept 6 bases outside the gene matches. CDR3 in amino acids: CASSRGGLVSGANVLTF. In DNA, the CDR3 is TGCGCCAGCAGCCGGGGAGGGTTAGTCTCTGGGGCCAACGTCCTGACTTTC.

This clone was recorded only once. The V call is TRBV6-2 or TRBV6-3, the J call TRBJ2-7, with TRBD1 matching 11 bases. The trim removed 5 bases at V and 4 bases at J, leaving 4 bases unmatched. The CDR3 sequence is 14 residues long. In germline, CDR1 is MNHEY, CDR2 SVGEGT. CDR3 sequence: CASSHRDRGYEQYF. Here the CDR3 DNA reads TGTGCCAGCAGTCACCGGGACAGGGGGTACGAGCAGTACTTC.

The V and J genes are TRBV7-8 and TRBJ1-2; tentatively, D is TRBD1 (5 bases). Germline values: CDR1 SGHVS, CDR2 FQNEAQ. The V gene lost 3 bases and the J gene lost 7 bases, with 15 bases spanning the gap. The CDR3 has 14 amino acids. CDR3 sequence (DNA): TGTGCCAGCAGCTTCGACAGAGTTCTCTTTGGCTACACCTTC. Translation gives CASSFDRVLFGYTF.

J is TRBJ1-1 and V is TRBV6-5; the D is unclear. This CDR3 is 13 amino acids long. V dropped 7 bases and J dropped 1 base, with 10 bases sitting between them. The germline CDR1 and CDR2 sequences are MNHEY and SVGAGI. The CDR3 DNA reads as TGTGCCAGCAAATCCCGGGGGAACACTGAAGCTTTCTTT. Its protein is CASKSRGNTEAFF.

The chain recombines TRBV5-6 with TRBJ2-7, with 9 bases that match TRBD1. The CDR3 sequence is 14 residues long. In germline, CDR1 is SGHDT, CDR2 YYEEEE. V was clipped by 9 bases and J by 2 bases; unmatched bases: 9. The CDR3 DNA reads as TGTGCCACCCTACGGACAGGGGACGCCTACGAGCAGTACTTC. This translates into CATLRTGDAYEQYF.

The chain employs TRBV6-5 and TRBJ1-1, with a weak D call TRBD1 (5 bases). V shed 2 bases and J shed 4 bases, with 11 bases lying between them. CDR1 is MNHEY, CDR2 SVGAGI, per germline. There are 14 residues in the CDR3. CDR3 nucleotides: TGTGCCAGCAGTTACGTAGACAGCTTCACTGAAGCTTTCTTT. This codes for CASSYVDSFTEAFF.

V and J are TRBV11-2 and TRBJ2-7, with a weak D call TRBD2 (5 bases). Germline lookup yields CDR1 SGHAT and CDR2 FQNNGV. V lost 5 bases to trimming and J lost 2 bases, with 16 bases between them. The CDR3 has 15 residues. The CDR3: CASSPGLGSTYEQYF. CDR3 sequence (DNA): TGTGCCAGCAGCCCCGGATTGGGGAGCACCTACGAGCAGTACTTC.

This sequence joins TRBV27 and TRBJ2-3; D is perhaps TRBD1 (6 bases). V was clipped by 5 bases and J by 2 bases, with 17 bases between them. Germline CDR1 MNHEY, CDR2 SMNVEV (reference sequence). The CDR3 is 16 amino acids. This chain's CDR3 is CASSPRRTALTDTQYF. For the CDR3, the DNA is TGTGCCAGCAGTCCACGGCGGACAGCCCTCACAGATACGCAGTATTTT.

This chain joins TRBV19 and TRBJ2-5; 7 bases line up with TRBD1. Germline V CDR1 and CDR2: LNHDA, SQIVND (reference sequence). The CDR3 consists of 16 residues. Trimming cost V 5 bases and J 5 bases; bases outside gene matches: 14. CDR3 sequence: CASSQSSGTEPETQYF. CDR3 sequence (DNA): TGTGCCAGTAGTCAATCTTCCGGGACAGAGCCGGAGACCCAGTACTTC.

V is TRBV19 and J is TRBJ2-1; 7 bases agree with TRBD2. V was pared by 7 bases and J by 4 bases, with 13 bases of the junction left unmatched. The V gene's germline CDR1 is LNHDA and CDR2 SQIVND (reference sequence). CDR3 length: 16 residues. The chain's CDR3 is CASTGGGTLKYNEQFF. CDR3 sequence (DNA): TGTGCCAGTACGGGGGGAGGGACTTTAAAATACAATGAGCAGTTCTTC.

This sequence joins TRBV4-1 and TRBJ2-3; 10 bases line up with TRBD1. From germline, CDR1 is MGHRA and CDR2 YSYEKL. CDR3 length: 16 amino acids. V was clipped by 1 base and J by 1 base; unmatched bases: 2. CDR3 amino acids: CASSQGQGAGTDTQYF. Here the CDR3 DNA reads TGCGCCAGCAGCCAAGGACAGGGGGCGGGCACAGATACGCAGTATTTT.

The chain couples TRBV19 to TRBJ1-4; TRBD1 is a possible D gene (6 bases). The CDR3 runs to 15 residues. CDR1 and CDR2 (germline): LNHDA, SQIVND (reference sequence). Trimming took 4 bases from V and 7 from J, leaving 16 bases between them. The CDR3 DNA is TGTGCCAGTAGTAGACCGGGACAAGGATTTGAAAAACTGTTTTTT. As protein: CASSRPGQGFEKLFF.

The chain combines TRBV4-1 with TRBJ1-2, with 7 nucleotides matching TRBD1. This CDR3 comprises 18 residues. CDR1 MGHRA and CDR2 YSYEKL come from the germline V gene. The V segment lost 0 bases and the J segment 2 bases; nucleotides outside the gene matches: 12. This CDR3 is CASSQESGRDRGNYGYTF. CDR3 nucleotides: TGCGCCAGCAGCCAAGAATCGGGCCGGGACAGAGGGAACTATGGCTACACCTTC.

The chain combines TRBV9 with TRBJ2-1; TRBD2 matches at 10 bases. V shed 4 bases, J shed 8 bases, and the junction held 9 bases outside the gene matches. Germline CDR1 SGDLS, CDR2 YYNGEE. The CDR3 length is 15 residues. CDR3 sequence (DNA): TGTGCCAGCAGCCTGAGCGGGGGGGCTGTCGATGAGCAGTTCTTC. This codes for CASSLSGGAVDEQFF.

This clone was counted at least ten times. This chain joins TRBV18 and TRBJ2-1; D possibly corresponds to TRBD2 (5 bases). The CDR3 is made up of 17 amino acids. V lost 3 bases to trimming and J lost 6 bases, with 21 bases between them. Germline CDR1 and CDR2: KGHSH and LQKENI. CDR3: CASSPLSGSRISNEQFF. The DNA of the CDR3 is TGTGCCAGCTCACCCCTCTCGGGGTCCCGTATTTCCAATGAGCAGTTCTTC.

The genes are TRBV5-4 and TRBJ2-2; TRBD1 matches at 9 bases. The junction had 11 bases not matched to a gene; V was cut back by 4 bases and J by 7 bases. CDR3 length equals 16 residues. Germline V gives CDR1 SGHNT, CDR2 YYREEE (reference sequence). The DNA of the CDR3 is TGTGCCAGCAGCCAGAAGGACAGGGGCCGGGACGGGGAGCTGTTTTTT. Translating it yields CASSQKDRGRDGELFF.

The CDR3 loop reads CASSYDRGIENSPLHF. The CDR3 coding sequence is TGTGCCAGCAGTTACGATCGGGGTATCGAAAATTCACCCCTCCACTTT. The chain employs TRBV6-2 or TRBV6-3 and TRBJ1-6; D not resolved. The length of the CDR3 is 16 residues. The ends were cut back, 2 bases at V and 7 bases at J, with 15 bases in the middle. Germline V gene data show CDR1 as MNHEY and CDR2 as SVGEGT.

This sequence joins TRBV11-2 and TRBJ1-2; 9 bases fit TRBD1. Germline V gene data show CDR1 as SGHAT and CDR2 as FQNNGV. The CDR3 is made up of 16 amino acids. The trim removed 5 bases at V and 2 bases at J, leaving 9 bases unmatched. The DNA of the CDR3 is TGTGCCAGCAGCCCGAGTGACAGGGGGAGAAACTATGGCTACACCTTC. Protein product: CASSPSDRGRNYGYTF. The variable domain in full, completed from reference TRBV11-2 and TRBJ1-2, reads EAGVAQSPRYKIIEKRQSVAFWCNPISGHATLYWYQQILGQGPKLLIQFQNNGVVDDSQLPKDRFSAERLKGVDSTLKIQPAKLEDSAVYLCASSPSDRGRNYGYTFGSGTRLTVV.

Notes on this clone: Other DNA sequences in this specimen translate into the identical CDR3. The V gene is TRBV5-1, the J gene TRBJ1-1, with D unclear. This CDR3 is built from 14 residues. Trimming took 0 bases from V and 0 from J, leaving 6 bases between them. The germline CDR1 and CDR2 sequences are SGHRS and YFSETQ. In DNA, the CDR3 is TGCGCCAGCAGCTTGGTAGCGATGAACACTGAAGCTTTCTTT. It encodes CASSLVAMNTEAFF.

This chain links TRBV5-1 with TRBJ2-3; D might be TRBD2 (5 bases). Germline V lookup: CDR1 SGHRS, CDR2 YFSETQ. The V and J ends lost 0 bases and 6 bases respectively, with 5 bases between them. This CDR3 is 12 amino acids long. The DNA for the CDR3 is TGCGCCAGCAGCTTGGCGGGGGATACGCAGTATTTT. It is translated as CASSLAGDTQYF.

CDR3 sequence reads: CASTRQGGNTIYF. The CDR3 bases are TGTGCCAGTACTAGACAGGGAGGAAACACCATATATTTT. V gene TRBV12-3 or TRBV12-4 combines with J gene TRBJ1-3, with TRBD1 identical over 7 bases. This CDR3 comprises 13 residues. The J segment lost 4 bases and the V segment lost 9 bases, leaving 6 bases of the junction unmatched.

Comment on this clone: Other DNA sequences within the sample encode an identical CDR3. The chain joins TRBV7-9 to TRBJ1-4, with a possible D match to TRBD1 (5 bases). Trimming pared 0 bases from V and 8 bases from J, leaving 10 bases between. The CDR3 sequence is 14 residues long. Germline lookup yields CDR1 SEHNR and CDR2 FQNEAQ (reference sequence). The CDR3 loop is CASSLAGAGEKLFF. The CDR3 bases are TGTGCCAGCAGCTTAGCAGGGGCGGGGGAAAAACTGTTTTTT.

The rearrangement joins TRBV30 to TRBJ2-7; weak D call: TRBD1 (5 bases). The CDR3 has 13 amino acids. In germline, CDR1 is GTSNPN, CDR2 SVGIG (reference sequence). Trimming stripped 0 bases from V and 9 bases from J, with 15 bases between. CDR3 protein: CAWSVRVGQGQYF. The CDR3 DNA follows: TGTGCCTGGAGTGTACGGGTGGGGCAGGGGCAGTACTTC.

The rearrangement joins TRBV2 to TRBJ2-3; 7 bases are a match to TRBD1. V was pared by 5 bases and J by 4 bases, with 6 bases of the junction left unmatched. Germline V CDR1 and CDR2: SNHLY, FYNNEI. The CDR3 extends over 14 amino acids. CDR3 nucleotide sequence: TGTGCCAGCAGTACCCGACAGGGCGCAGATACGCAGTATTTT. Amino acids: CASSTRQGADTQYF.